This T cell receptor (beta chain) was retrieved from a study of metastatic and nonmetastatic thyroid tumors. The wider study: The authors compared repertoires across blood and tumor or nodule tissue from malignant and benign thyroid patients.

No patient received treatment before thyroid surgery. Study-level findings and limits: Benign nodules were reported to have significantly lower TCR beta diversity than malignant thyroid tumors, in blood and tumor.

In the original processing: What underpinned the distant-metastasis classifier for papillary thyroid cancer was the set of CDR3 differences across clinicopathological groups. TCRdb used MiXCR to call clones anew from the PCR reads. The V and J calls come from TCRdb's annotation, not from the publication. The table includes about 25,000 clones, roughly 19% detected once. Concerning this clone: What it recognizes is unknown. The same CDR3 also results from other DNA sequences found in this sample.

V was pared by 6 bases and J by 5 bases, with 14 bases between. Germline assignment: CDR1 SQVTM and CDR2 ANQGSEA. This CDR3 is built from 13 residues. The receptor was derived from a male donor with papillary thyroid cancer or a benign thyroid nodule (not recorded which). Some clones in this sample may be carry-over from other donors' samples. V gene TRBV29-1 combines with J gene TRBJ1-5, with a possible D match to TRBD1 (5 bases). The material sequenced was blood. In DNA, the CDR3 is TGCAGCGTCAGGATCCAGGGAGATCAGCCCCAGCATTTT. Translated: CSVRIQGDQPQHF.